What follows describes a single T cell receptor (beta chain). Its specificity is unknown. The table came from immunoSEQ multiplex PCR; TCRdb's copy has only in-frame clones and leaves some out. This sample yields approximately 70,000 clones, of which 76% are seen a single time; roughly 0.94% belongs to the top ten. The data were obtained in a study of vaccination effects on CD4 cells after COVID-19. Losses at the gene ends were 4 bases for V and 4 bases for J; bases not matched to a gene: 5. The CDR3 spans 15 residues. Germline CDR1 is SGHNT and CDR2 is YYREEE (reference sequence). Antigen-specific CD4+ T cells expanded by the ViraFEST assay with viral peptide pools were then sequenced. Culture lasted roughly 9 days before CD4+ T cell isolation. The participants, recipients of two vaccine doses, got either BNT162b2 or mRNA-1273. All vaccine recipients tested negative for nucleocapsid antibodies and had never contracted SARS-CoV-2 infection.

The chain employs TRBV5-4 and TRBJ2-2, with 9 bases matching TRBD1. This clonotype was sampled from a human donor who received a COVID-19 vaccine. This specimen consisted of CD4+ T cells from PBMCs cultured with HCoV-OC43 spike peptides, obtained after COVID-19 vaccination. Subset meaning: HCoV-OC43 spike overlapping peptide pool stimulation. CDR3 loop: CASSIDRGSTGELFF. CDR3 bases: TGTGCCAGCAGCATAGACAGGGGGAGCACCGGGGAGCTGTTTTTT.